One sample yielded the 22 T cell receptor beta chains listed below, sequenced in a study of CD8 T cells in ankylosing spondylitis. TCRdb re-analysed the 5' RACE reads in MiXCR, keeping a single row per CDR3 protein. The table includes about 130,000 distinct CDR3 sequences, about an eighth detected once. Source material: blood, either unsorted or a sorted T cell fraction (not recorded which). These receptors were taken from a female donor with ankylosing spondylitis or in good health (not recorded which).

The chain is built from TRBV5-1 and TRBJ2-5; TRBD1 matches at 7 bases. CDR3 size: 15 residues. Germline CDR1 is SGHRS and CDR2 is YFSETQ. Germline trimming cut 0 bases from V and 2 bases from J; bases unmatched to any gene: 4. CDR3 sequence reads: CASSLDRGRQETQYF. The CDR3 nucleotides read TGCGCCAGCAGCTTGGACAGGGGAAGGCAAGAGACCCAGTACTTC.

The DNA for the CDR3 is TGCGCCAGCAACGACGGGGACCCGACTAAAAACATTCAGTACTTC. Protein: CASNDGDPTKNIQYF. The chain joins TRBV5-1 to TRBJ2-4; D assignment may be TRBD1 or TRBD2 (5 bases each). From germline, CDR1 is SGHRS and CDR2 YFSETQ. This CDR3 is 15 amino acids long. V dropped 6 bases and J dropped 4 bases, with 17 bases sitting between them.

The table lists this clonotype with a few counts. The V call is TRBV20-1, the J call TRBJ1-5, with D possibly matching TRBD1 (6 bases). Trimming removed 1 base from V and 2 bases from J, with 6 bases in between. The CDR3 runs to 13 residues. CDR1 is DFQATT, CDR2 SNEGSKA, per germline (reference sequence). The CDR3 is CSARGQGNQPQHF. The DNA for the CDR3 is TGCAGTGCTAGAGGACAGGGCAATCAGCCCCAGCATTTT.

The CDR3: CASRMVTEETQYF. The CDR3 bases are TGTGCCAGCAGAATGGTTACAGAAGAGACCCAGTACTTC. The V and J genes are TRBV3-1 and TRBJ2-5, with D uncertain. Germline assignment: CDR1 LGHDT and CDR2 YNNKEL (reference sequence). CDR3 size: 13 residues. Trimming pared 6 bases from V and 3 bases from J, leaving 11 bases between.

The V call is TRBV9, the J call TRBJ1-2; the match to TRBD1 covers 12 bases. The CDR3 spans 16 residues. V lost 0 bases and J lost 4; bases outside the gene matches: 4. Germline CDR1 reads SGDLS; CDR2 reads YYNGEE. CDR3 protein: CASSVEMGQGAYGYTF. CDR3 DNA sequence: TGTGCCAGCAGCGTAGAGATGGGACAGGGGGCCTATGGCTACACCTTC.

This clonotype has more than one count but fewer than ten. A junction boundary mismatches the germline segment, possibly from a read error. This chain joins TRBV9 and TRBJ2-3; the D is unclear. This CDR3 region has 14 residues. CDR1 SGDLS and CDR2 YYNGEE come from the germline V gene. CDR3 in DNA: TGTGCCGGCAGCGTAGAGGCGCACACAGATACGCAGTATTTT. This gives the protein CAGSVEAHTDTQYF.

The V call is TRBV27, the J call TRBJ2-1; tentatively, D is TRBD1 (6 bases). The CDR3 runs to 14 residues. Germline assignment: CDR1 MNHEY and CDR2 SMNVEV (reference sequence). Trimming removed 2 bases from V and 6 bases from J, with 11 bases in between. The DNA for the CDR3 is TGTGCCAGCAGTTTACTGGCACAGGGCAATGAGCAGTTCTTC. Translation gives CASSLLAQGNEQFF.

The rearrangement uses TRBV27 and TRBJ1-5; a weak D match, TRBD1 (6 bases). Trimming cost V 6 bases and J 6 bases, with 21 bases left between them. Germline V gene sequence: CDR1 MNHEY, CDR2 SMNVEV (reference sequence). This CDR3 contains 16 residues. The CDR3 region has the DNA TGTGCCAGCAGAAGTTTGGGTCAACAGGGATTTCAGCCCCAGCATTTT. Protein sequence: CASRSLGQQGFQPQHF.

The table lists this clonotype with a few counts. CDR3 region: CASTGTASYNEQFF. For the CDR3, the DNA is TGTGCCAGCACCGGGACAGCCTCCTACAATGAGCAGTTCTTC. This chain links TRBV11-1 with TRBJ2-1; 7 nucleotides line up with TRBD1. The ends lost 7 bases at V and 0 bases at J; junction bases unmatched: 3. The CDR3 consists of 14 residues. Germline CDR1 SGHAT, CDR2 FQDESV (reference sequence).

This clonotype was observed a handful of times. The genes are TRBV10-3 and TRBJ1-2; D may be TRBD1 (5 bases). The germline V and J ends were trimmed by 3 bases and 6 bases, with 17 bases remaining between them. The CDR3 consists of 15 residues. From germline, CDR1 is ENHRY and CDR2 SYGVKD. The CDR3 is CAISDRGAREDGYTF. CDR3 sequence (DNA): TGTGCCATCAGTGACCGCGGGGCGAGGGAGGATGGCTACACCTTC.

This clonotype was counted only a few times. CDR3 protein: CASSSGVGTYEQYF. CDR3 bases: TGTGCCAGCAGTTCAGGGGTCGGGACCTACGAGCAGTACTTC. The chain recombines TRBV6-5 with TRBJ2-7; a weak D match, TRBD1 (6 bases). The CDR3 is 14 amino acids. CDR1 and CDR2 from the germline V gene are MNHEY and SVGAGI. V dropped 4 bases and J dropped 2 bases, with 12 bases sitting between them.

There are many counts of this clonotype. The V call is TRBV6-1, the J call TRBJ2-1; D is unresolved. V lost 1 base and J lost 15, with 13 bases in between. The CDR3 is 12 amino acids. CDR1 and CDR2 from the germline V gene are MNHNS and SASEGT. CDR3: CASSEGAWVWFF. The CDR3 region has the DNA TGTGCCAGCAGTGAAGGGGCGTGGGTATGGTTCTTC.

This clonotype has a count of ten or more. V is TRBV5-5 and J is TRBJ1-2; the D is unclear. This CDR3 is 14 amino acids long. CDR1 and CDR2 from the germline V gene are SGHKS and YYEKEE (reference sequence). V was pared by 0 bases and J by 7 bases, with 13 bases between. The CDR3 protein is CASSLAEGSTGYTF. The CDR3 DNA reads as TGTGCCAGCAGCTTGGCCGAGGGAAGTACTGGCTACACCTTC.

There are a few counts of this clonotype. V gene TRBV3-1 combines with J gene TRBJ2-3; TRBD1 aligns across 9 bases. Germline lookup yields CDR1 LGHDT and CDR2 YNNKEL (reference sequence). Trimming cost V 1 base and J 2 bases; bases outside gene matches: 1. The CDR3 contains 15 residues. This chain's CDR3 is CASSQGTGDTDTQYF. CDR3 in DNA: TGTGCCAGCAGCCAAGGGACAGGGGACACAGATACGCAGTATTTT.

This clonotype has ten or more counts. The chain recombines TRBV10-2 with TRBJ2-7; D unresolved. V was trimmed by 3 bases and J by 3 bases, leaving 6 bases between them. The germline V gene encodes CDR1 WSHSY and CDR2 SAAADI. The length of the CDR3 is 12 residues. The CDR3 spells CASSDRYYEQYF. Written as DNA, the CDR3 is TGCGCCAGCAGTGATCGCTACTACGAGCAGTACTTC.

This clonotype was recorded many times. This chain uses TRBV20-1 with TRBJ1-5, with unresolved D. The CDR3 consists of 14 residues. Trimming removed 1 base from V and 9 bases from J, with 16 bases in between. Germline loops: CDR1 DFQATT, CDR2 SNEGSKA (reference sequence). CDR3 DNA sequence: TGCAGTGCTAGAGCCCCTGCGATAGGTTTGCCCCAGCATTTT. It yields the protein CSARAPAIGLPQHF.

This clonotype was counted ten times or more. The J gene is TRBJ2-5, the V gene TRBV29-1; 16 bases line up with TRBD2. Germline values: CDR1 SQVTM, CDR2 ANQGSEA. This CDR3 comprises 17 residues. The junction had 6 bases not matched to a gene; V was cut back by 3 bases and J by 2 bases. The CDR3 DNA follows: TGCAGCGTTGACCCGGGACTAGCGGGGGGGAGGCAAGAGACCCAGTACTTC. As protein: CSVDPGLAGGRQETQYF.

In this sample, this clonotype turned up a few times. The V gene is TRBV5-1, the J gene TRBJ2-4; unclear D gene. V was clipped by 0 bases and J by 3 bases, with 13 bases between them. CDR1 and CDR2 (germline): SGHRS, YFSETQ. The CDR3 runs 16 residues. This CDR3 reads CASSLVQWEGKNIQYF. For the CDR3, the DNA is TGCGCCAGCAGCTTGGTACAGTGGGAAGGCAAAAACATTCAGTACTTC.

The chain employs TRBV20-1 and TRBJ1-5; D is unclear. This CDR3 contains 13 residues. In germline, CDR1 is DFQATT, CDR2 SNEGSKA (reference sequence). V was clipped by 5 bases and J by 7 bases, with 15 bases between them. The CDR3 here is CSAPVSLGQPQHF. The CDR3, as DNA: TGCAGTGCTCCTGTCTCTTTAGGGCAGCCCCAGCATTTT.

There are a few counts of this clonotype. V is TRBV24-1 and J is TRBJ2-7, with a possible D match to TRBD2 (5 bases). The germline V gene has CDR1 KGHDR and CDR2 SFDVKD. The CDR3 is 14 residues long. V was clipped by 4 bases and J by 0 bases, with 9 bases between them. DNA of the CDR3: TGTGCCACCAGTGACTCGGGAAGCTCCTACGAGCAGTACTTC. Protein: CATSDSGSSYEQYF.

DNA of the CDR3: TGTGCCATCAGTGAGGGACAGGGGGCCTACGAGCAGTACTTC. Translated: CAISEGQGAYEQYF. The rearrangement uses TRBV10-3 and TRBJ2-7, with TRBD1 identical over 10 bases. This CDR3 is 14 amino acids long. Trimming at V came to 2 bases and at J to 2 bases, leaving 0 bases not matched to a gene. In germline, CDR1 is ENHRY, CDR2 SYGVKD.

The genes are TRBV7-3 and TRBJ1-3, with 10 bases matching TRBD1. The V segment lost 2 bases and the J segment 7 bases; nucleotides outside the gene matches: 5. The CDR3 is 15 amino acids. Germline CDR1 and CDR2: SGHTA and FQGTGA. The CDR3 sequence: CASSLSGGQGNTIYF. The CDR3 coding sequence is TGTGCCAGCAGCTTATCGGGGGGACAGGGGAACACCATATATTTT. Combining the CDR3 with reference TRBV7-3 and TRBJ1-3 gives the whole variable domain GAGVSQTPSNKVTEKGKYVELRCDPISGHTALYWYRQSLGQGPEFLIYFQGTGAADDSGLPNDRFFAVRPEGSVSTLKIQRTERGDSAVYLCASSLSGGQGNTIYFGEGSWLTVV.